The 4 T cell receptor beta chains given below trace back to one sample, sequenced in a study of PD-1 blockade in classical Hodgkin lymphoma (dated by TCRdb to 2020 to 2022). Libraries were made using the immunoSEQ multiplex PCR assay. Imported from immuneACCESS, the table was reduced by TCRdb to in-frame sequences with V and J called. These copies leave out some clones; in studies compared against another copy, an unresolved V gene accounts for under half, and the cause of the remainder is not known. The sample table records tens of thousands of clones; 70% to 75% of these occur just once. In total, the top ten clones hold 3% to 3.5% of the sample. This specimen's time point label, interpreted: cycle 2 day 1 (C2D1) of nivolumab. All trial patients had relapsed after autologous stem cell transplantation, with cohorts A, B and C differing in prior brentuximab vedotin exposure. The source was peripheral blood mononuclear cells (PBMCs), collected before the second cycle of nivolumab. Receptors were obtained from a human donor with classical Hodgkin lymphoma.

The V and J genes are TRBV7-9 and TRBJ2-7, with 7 bases aligning to TRBD2. This CDR3 region has 15 residues. The ends lost 4 bases at V and 6 bases at J; junction bases unmatched: 12. Germline loops: CDR1 SEHNR, CDR2 FQNEAQ (reference sequence). CDR3 DNA: TGTGCCAGCAGCTCCTCCCTAACTAGCGAAGGCGAGCAGTACTTC. It codes for CASSSSLTSEGEQYF.

V usage is TRBV10-3 and J usage is TRBJ2-7; TRBD2 agrees at 7 bases. There are 15 residues in the CDR3. V was clipped by 0 bases and J by 1 base; unmatched bases: 3. The germline V gene has CDR1 ENHRY and CDR2 SYGVKD. The CDR3 DNA is TGTGCCATCAGTGAGTCGGCGGGGGAATCCTACGAGCAGTACTTC. Its translation: CAISESAGESYEQYF.

The rearrangement uses TRBV5-4 and TRBJ2-5, with 9 nucleotides matching TRBD2. From germline, CDR1 is SGHNT and CDR2 YYREEE (reference sequence). The CDR3 loop spans 15 amino acids. The J segment lost 11 bases and the V segment lost 2 bases, leaving 13 bases of the junction unmatched. The CDR3 DNA follows: TGTGCCAGCAGCTTTCAGGGCGGGGGGGCTCAAGAGCAGTACTTC. Its translation: CASSFQGGGAQEQYF. The full variable domain, its missing parts supplied by reference TRBV5-4 and TRBJ2-5, is ETGVTQSPTHLIKTRGQQVTLRCSSQSGHNTVSWYQQALGQGPQFIFQYYREEENGRGNFPPRFSGLQFPNYSSELNVNALELDDSALYLCASSFQGGGAQEQYFGPGTRLLVL.

This clone was seen only a few times. The rearrangement uses TRBV7-2 and TRBJ2-3, with 9 bases aligning to TRBD2. V dropped 3 bases and J dropped 4; count of bases not matched to a gene: 11. The germline V gene encodes CDR1 SGHTA and CDR2 FQGNSA. CDR3 length equals 17 residues. CDR3 bases: TGTGCCAGCAGCTTTTTGACTAGCGGAGGGCGGGCAGATACGCAGTATTTT. Protein sequence: CASSFLTSGGRADTQYF.